This T cell receptor (beta chain) emerged from a study of CD4+ T cells in melanoma. The data were produced by immunoSEQ multiplex PCR, yet TCRdb's version contains in-frame clones alone and is incomplete. This repertoire shows over 100,000 clones, over 80% found once; its top ten account for roughly 3.3%. In the case of this clone: Its antigen is unknown.

Study-level points and caveats: A reported correlation linked neoantigen-specific CD4+ T cells to CD8+, macrophage and B cell function. In melanoma, neoantigen-specific CD4+ T cells reportedly differed in differentiation state.

V gave up 4 bases and J gave up 5 bases, with 17 bases separating them. The CDR3 is 15 residues long. CDR1 is ENHRY and CDR2 is SYGVKD in the germline V gene. The V gene is TRBV10-3, the J gene TRBJ1-1; D may be TRBD1 (6 bases). The sample comprised peripheral blood. The TCR originated in a human donor with melanoma. CDR3 residues: CAISGRRGTKTEAFF. The CDR3 nucleotides are TGTGCCATCAGTGGAAGACGTGGGACAAAGACTGAAGCTTTCTTT.